A selection of T cell receptor beta chains follows, all from one sample in a study of T cell responses to AZD1222 COVID-19 vaccine. The protocol was immunoSEQ multiplex PCR, while the TCRdb copy is restricted to in-frame clones and leaves out a portion. The sample gives 120,000 or so clones, 84% of which show up once; around a quarter is in the top ten. Specimen: peripheral blood, collected 28 days after the second AZD1222 dose. Receptor source: an adult who received the AZD1222 COVID-19 vaccine. The CDR3 runs from the conserved cysteine through the conserved F or W. The order of the fields is D gene, V gene, clone size, J gene, CDR3 DNA, CDR3 protein. The D gene is left open where the match is weak. The listing skips clone size in some rows; elsewhere it reads once, few, many or a size class.

d_gene: NA; v_gene: TRBV28; abundance: NA; j_gene: TRBJ1-2; CDR3nt: TGTGCCAGCATTCTCCAGGGCAACGTTAACTATGGCTACACCTTC; CDR3aa: CASILQGNVNYGYTF
d_gene: NA; v_gene: TRBV6-5; abundance: NA; j_gene: TRBJ1-1; CDR3nt: TGTGCCAGCGGGCCGCCGAACACTGAAGCTTTCTTT; CDR3aa: CASGPPNTEAFF
d_gene: NA; v_gene: TRBV7-8; abundance: NA; j_gene: TRBJ1-3; CDR3nt: TGTGCCAGCAGCCCAGCACTCGGAAACACCATATATTTT; CDR3aa: CASSPALGNTIYF
d_gene: TRBD2; v_gene: TRBV30; abundance: few; j_gene: TRBJ2-5; CDR3nt: TGTGCCTGGAGTGTACCTAGCGGGGGACCCGAGGGAGAGACCCAGTACTTC; CDR3aa: CAWSVPSGGPEGETQYF
d_gene: NA; v_gene: TRBV6-5; abundance: NA; j_gene: TRBJ1-1; CDR3nt: TGTGCCAGCACCCGCATTGCGGAGAACACTGAAGCTTTCTTT; CDR3aa: CASTRIAENTEAFF
d_gene: TRBD2; v_gene: TRBV6-5; abundance: NA; j_gene: TRBJ2-7; CDR3nt: TGTGCCAGCAGAAGCGGGGGGGCTAGTGAGCAGTACTTC; CDR3aa: CASRSGGASEQYF
d_gene: NA; v_gene: TRBV6-6; abundance: many; j_gene: TRBJ2-3; CDR3nt: TGTGCCAGCAGCTTGGGGGGCGCGAAAGATACGCAGTATTTT; CDR3aa: CASSLGGAKDTQYF
d_gene: NA; v_gene: TRBV7-9; abundance: NA; j_gene: TRBJ1-1; CDR3nt: TGTGCCAGCAGCTTAGAATATGAGGGTGCAGCTTTCTTT; CDR3aa: CASSLEYEGAAFF
d_gene: NA; v_gene: TRBV20-1; abundance: NA; j_gene: TRBJ2-1; CDR3nt: TGCAGTGCTAGCTGGGCCGAGCAGTTCTTC; CDR3aa: CSASWAEQFF
d_gene: NA; v_gene: TRBV20-1; abundance: NA; j_gene: TRBJ2-1; CDR3nt: TGCAGTGCTAGTGGTTGGCGGAACTACAATGAGCAGTTCTTC; CDR3aa: CSASGWRNYNEQFF
d_gene: NA; v_gene: TRBV6-1; abundance: NA; j_gene: TRBJ2-3; CDR3nt: TGTGCCAGCAGTGAAGGGCAGCTGTGGGATACGCAGTATTTT; CDR3aa: CASSEGQLWDTQYF
d_gene: TRBD1; v_gene: TRBV6-5; abundance: NA; j_gene: TRBJ1-6; CDR3nt: TGTGCCAGCAGAATCGGACAGGGGGATTCACCCCTCCACTTT; CDR3aa: CASRIGQGDSPLHF
d_gene: NA; v_gene: TRBV6-1; abundance: NA; j_gene: TRBJ1-2; CDR3nt: TGTGCCAGCAGTGAAGCCGGTTGGTTGGGGGATGGCTACACCTTC; CDR3aa: CASSEAGWLGDGYTF
d_gene: TRBD1; v_gene: TRBV19; abundance: NA; j_gene: TRBJ2-7; CDR3nt: TGTGCCAGTAGTAACCCACAGGGGTCCCCCTACGAGCAGTACTTC; CDR3aa: CASSNPQGSPYEQYF
d_gene: NA; v_gene: TRBV9; abundance: few; j_gene: TRBJ1-1; CDR3nt: TGTGCCAGCAGCCGTAATATAGGGGCTGAAGCTTTCTTT; CDR3aa: CASSRNIGAEAFF
d_gene: TRBD2; v_gene: TRBV7-9; abundance: few; j_gene: TRBJ2-7; CDR3nt: TGTGCCAGCAGCCCGCGACTTGGAGCGGGGGGAACCGAGCAGTACTTC; CDR3aa: CASSPRLGAGGTEQYF
d_gene: TRBD2; v_gene: TRBV9; abundance: NA; j_gene: TRBJ2-1; CDR3nt: TGTGCCAGCAGCTCAGGGGCGGTAGCGGGGGGCTACAATGAGCAGTTCTTC; CDR3aa: CASSSGAVAGGYNEQFF
d_gene: NA; v_gene: TRBV27; abundance: NA; j_gene: TRBJ1-6; CDR3nt: TGTGCCAGCAGAAAGGGGGAGGATAGATATAATTCACCCCTCCACTTT; CDR3aa: CASRKGEDRYNSPLHF
d_gene: TRBD1; v_gene: TRBV27; abundance: many; j_gene: TRBJ1-2; CDR3nt: TGTGCCAGCACCGCCCTGGACAGGGTTGATGGCTACACCTTC; CDR3aa: CASTALDRVDGYTF
d_gene: TRBD1; v_gene: TRBV19; abundance: NA; j_gene: TRBJ1-1; CDR3nt: TGTGCCAGTACCAGACAGGGCCGTGACTCTGAAGCTTTCTTT; CDR3aa: CASTRQGRDSEAFF